This T cell receptor (beta chain) originates from a study of blood T cell repertoires in COVID-19. Overall study context: The United States, Italy and Spain supplied acute and convalescent COVID-19 samples. Sources were T cells, B-cell-depleted T cells, or PBMCs; the material itself was cDNA or gDNA.

Per germline, CDR1 SQVTM and CDR2 ANQGSEA. V shed 7 bases and J 3 bases; nucleotides not matched to a gene: 8. This CDR3 spans 14 amino acids. Clones were sequenced by immunoSEQ multiplex PCR, and TCRdb holds only the in-frame ones, with some missing. Here the sample spans approximately 280,000 clones, about 89% being singletons. The TCR comes from a man aged 35 to 55 with acute or convalescent COVID-19. The chain uses TRBV29-1 and TRBJ2-3, with 9 bases matching TRBD2. The sequencing input was peripheral blood. This chain's CDR3 is CSAWGGGATDTQYF. Here the CDR3 DNA reads TGCAGCGCTTGGGGCGGGGGGGCAACAGATACGCAGTATTTT.